This T cell receptor beta chain is from a study of blood T cell repertoires in COVID-19. Here immunoSEQ multiplex PCR was the method, and the copy in TCRdb shows in-frame clones only, minus some. In the table there are around 300,000 clones, around 86% of which are singletons. CDR3 size: 14 residues. From germline, CDR1 is SGHDN and CDR2 FVKESK. V was trimmed by 2 bases and J by 5 bases, leaving 12 bases between them. The rearrangement joins TRBV14 to TRBJ1-1; D is undetermined. The sequenced sample consisted of peripheral blood. The receptor was isolated from a woman aged 25 to 45 who had recovered from COVID-19. In DNA, the CDR3 is TGTGCCAGCAGCCAACTAGGAGGGAAGACTGAAGCTTTCTTT. Translated, it gives CASSQLGGKTEAFF.